This passage covers 21 T cell receptor beta chains from one sample sequenced in a study of fetal regulatory T cell absence and autoimmunity. Only in-frame clones appear in the TCRdb table, and some are missing; sequencing was by immunoSEQ multiplex PCR. The repertoire holds some 44,000 clones, 70% to 85% seen once, with approximately 0.37% in the top ten. The sequencing sample was made of cord blood. The receptors here all came from a newborn boy with IPEX syndrome.

The chain employs TRBV5-4 and TRBJ1-2; 8 nucleotides line up with TRBD1. Germline CDR1 and CDR2: SGHNT and YYREEE (reference sequence). V shed 8 bases, J shed 2 bases, and the junction held 8 bases outside the gene matches. There are 14 residues in the CDR3. CDR3 DNA: TGTGCCAGTAGAACTACAGGGGGGAACTATGGCTACACCTTC. Its translation is CASRTTGGNYGYTF.

The chain employs TRBV27 and TRBJ2-7; 8 nucleotides line up with TRBD2. The CDR3 length is 13 residues. Germline loops: CDR1 MNHEY, CDR2 SMNVEV (reference sequence). Trimming removed 3 bases from V and 2 bases from J; junction bases left unmatched: 0. CDR3 region: CASSLGLAYEQYF. In DNA, the CDR3 is TGTGCCAGCAGTTTGGGACTAGCCTACGAGCAGTACTTC.

The CDR3 sequence: CASSTRTGQDTEAFF. As DNA, the CDR3 is TGTGCCAGCAGCACCCGGACAGGGCAAGACACTGAAGCTTTCTTT. The rearrangement links TRBV21-1 to TRBJ1-1; TRBD1, the D gene given by the table, was not confirmed from the DNA. TRBV21-1 is recorded as a pseudogene. The CDR3 has 15 residues.

This chain joins TRBV7-9 and TRBJ2-1; D unclear. The CDR3 extends over 16 amino acids. CDR1 and CDR2 from the germline V gene are SEHNR and FQNEAQ (reference sequence). Trimming removed 2 bases from V and 7 bases from J, with 18 bases in between. The CDR3 protein is CASSLTASARWNEQFF. In nucleotides, the CDR3 is TGTGCCAGCAGCTTAACCGCGAGCGCAAGGTGGAATGAGCAGTTCTTC.

This rearrangement joins TRBV30 to TRBJ1-2; D not resolved. The CDR3 has 15 amino acids. Looked up from germline, CDR1 is GTSNPN and CDR2 is SVGIG (reference sequence). With 3 bases removed from V and 3 bases from J, the gap between germline ends came to 17 bases. The CDR3 DNA is TGTGCCTGGAGGCCTGGGTTGATTCGGTACTATGGCTACACCTTC. Translation: CAWRPGLIRYYGYTF.

This clone was recorded a few times. The gene calls are TRBV30 and TRBJ2-7; no clear D gene. Germline values: CDR1 GTSNPN, CDR2 SVGIG (reference sequence). The CDR3 covers 13 residues. The V and J ends lost 0 bases and 3 bases respectively, with 9 bases between them. In DNA, the CDR3 is TGTGCCTGGAGTGTAGACCCCGGCTACGAGCAGTACTTC. Encoded protein: CAWSVDPGYEQYF. The variable domain in full, completed from reference TRBV30 and TRBJ2-7, reads SQTIHQWPATLVQPVGSPLSLECTVEGTSNPNLYWYRQAAGRGLQLLFYSVGIGQISSEVPQNLSASRPQDRQFILSSKKLLLSDSGFYLCAWSVDPGYEQYFGPGTRLTVT.

This clone has only a few counts. At one boundary the junction diverges from the germline segment, which might be a read error. V usage is TRBV7-7 and J usage is TRBJ2-7; D possibly corresponds to TRBD1 (7 bases). The CDR3 sequence is 14 residues long. Germline assignment: CDR1 SSHAT and CDR2 FNYEAQ (reference sequence). The CDR3 DNA reads TGTGCTAGCAGCCAGGAAACAGGGGAGGACGAGCAGTACTTC. Translation gives CASSQETGEDEQYF.

The table lists this clone with a few counts. The V call is TRBV4-1, the J call TRBJ2-7; no definite D call. There are 13 residues in the CDR3. Per germline, CDR1 MGHRA and CDR2 YSYEKL. V was clipped by 0 bases and J by 6 bases, with 9 bases between them. CDR3 loop: CASSQELGGEQYF. DNA of the CDR3: TGCGCCAGCAGCCAAGAACTGGGCGGCGAGCAGTACTTC.

The chain joins TRBV2 to TRBJ1-1; no reliable D call. V lost 3 bases and J lost 0, with 11 bases in between. Per the germline V gene, CDR1 is SNHLY and CDR2 is FYNNEI. The CDR3 is 15 residues long. CDR3 in DNA: TGTGCCAGCAGTGAGGAGGCCCCCATGAACACTGAAGCTTTCTTT. Encoded protein: CASSEEAPMNTEAFF. Complete variable domain (other parts from reference TRBV2 and TRBJ1-1): EPEVTQTPSHQVTQMGQEVILRCVPISNHLYFYWYRQILGQKVEFLVSFYNNEISEKSEIFDDQFSVERPDGSNFTLKIRSTKLEDSAMYFCASSEEAPMNTEAFFGQGTRLTVV.

This clone has a single count. CDR3 loop: CASSEYRGGGYYEQYF. DNA for the CDR3: TGTGCCAGCAGTGAATATCGTGGGGGGGGTTACTACGAGCAGTACTTC. This chain uses TRBV6-1 with TRBJ2-7, with TRBD2 matching over 7 bases. The CDR3 covers 16 residues. Germline lookup yields CDR1 MNHNS and CDR2 SASEGT. V was clipped by 2 bases and J by 3 bases; unmatched bases: 10.

This sequence joins TRBV7-9 and TRBJ2-5; 9 bases fit TRBD1. Looked up from germline, CDR1 is SEHNR and CDR2 is FQNEAQ (reference sequence). With V trimmed by 4 bases and J by 5 bases, 11 bases remained unmatched. The CDR3 is made up of 16 amino acids. As DNA, the CDR3 is TGTGCCAGCAGCTCACCCACACAGGGGGCGATGGAGACCCAGTACTTC. Translation: CASSSPTQGAMETQYF.

The chain recombines TRBV6-1 with TRBJ2-7; D is perhaps TRBD1 or TRBD2 (7 bases each). The CDR3 covers 14 residues. Germline CDR1 MNHNS, CDR2 SASEGT. V was shortened by 5 bases and J by 3 bases, with 14 bases between the two germline ends. The CDR3 reads CASSQGGQYYEQYF. The CDR3 bases are TGTGCCAGCAGTCAGGGGGGGCAGTACTACGAGCAGTACTTC.

The chain carries TRBV7-6 and TRBJ2-7, with 7 bases fitting TRBD2. The CDR3 loop spans 16 amino acids. Losses at the gene ends were 2 bases for V and 1 base for J; bases not matched to a gene: 8. CDR1 and CDR2 from the germline V gene are SGHVS and FNYEAQ. This chain's CDR3 is CASSLNGASGSYEQYF. CDR3 in DNA: TGTGCCAGCAGCTTAAATGGGGCTAGCGGATCCTACGAGCAGTACTTC.

The CDR3 coding sequence is TGTGCCAGCAGCTATCGACTAGCCCCTCCAGGCGAGACCCAGTACTTC. It specifies CASSYRLAPPGETQYF. The chain joins TRBV7-6 to TRBJ2-5, with 7 bases aligning to TRBD2. The CDR3 sequence is 16 residues long. Trimming at V came to 4 bases and at J to 5 bases, leaving 13 bases not matched to a gene. Germline-derived CDR1 and CDR2 are SGHVS and FNYEAQ.

The chain uses TRBV6-6 and TRBJ2-1; D unclear. CDR1 and CDR2 (germline): MNHNY, SVGAGI (reference sequence). CDR3 length: 14 residues. V shed 11 bases and J shed 0 bases, with 14 bases lying between them. CDR3 nucleotide sequence: TGTGCCTGTTCGTGGGTGAGCTCCTACAATGAGCAGTTCTTC. This codes for CACSWVSSYNEQFF.

The V gene is TRBV18, the J gene TRBJ1-1, with 9 bases matching TRBD1. Germline assignment: CDR1 KGHSH and CDR2 LQKENI. The CDR3 spans 16 residues. Trimming took 4 bases from V and 0 from J; bases not matched to a gene: 6. The CDR3 DNA is TGTGCCAGCTCACTATCCGGGACAGGGATGAACACTGAAGCTTTCTTT. Its translation is CASSLSGTGMNTEAFF.

The rearrangement joins TRBV4-3 to TRBJ2-3; 11 bases are shared with TRBD2. The CDR3 runs to 15 residues. In germline, CDR1 is LGHNA, CDR2 YSLEER. Unmatched junction bases numbered 7, after V lost 4 bases and J lost 7 bases. As DNA, the CDR3 is TGCGCCAGCAGCCGTAGCGGGGGGGTGACACATACGCAGTATTTT. Translation gives CASSRSGGVTHTQYF.

The genes are TRBV30 and TRBJ2-2; the D is unclear. Deletions cut 0 bases from V and 2 bases from J, with 7 bases between. Per the germline V gene, CDR1 is GTSNPN and CDR2 is SVGIG (reference sequence). CDR3 length equals 14 residues. The CDR3 DNA reads TGTGCCTGGAGTGTAACGCGAAACACCGGGGAGCTGTTTTTT. Amino acids: CAWSVTRNTGELFF.

The rearrangement links TRBV10-2 to TRBJ1-2, with 8 bases that match TRBD1. Germline V gene lookup returns CDR1 WSHSY and CDR2 SAAADI. The V gene end was trimmed by 6 bases and the J gene end by 0 bases; junction bases not matched to a gene: 6. This CDR3 region has 15 residues. CDR3 protein: CASRGRTGPNYGYTF. The CDR3 coding sequence is TGCGCCAGCAGGGGGAGGACAGGGCCTAACTATGGCTACACCTTC.

V usage is TRBV12-5 and J usage is TRBJ2-7, with D perhaps TRBD1 or TRBD2 (5 bases each). CDR3 length: 12 amino acids. Trimming took 2 bases from V and 5 from J, leaving 7 bases between them. CDR1 is LGHNT, CDR2 FRNRAP, per germline. In DNA form, the CDR3 reads TGTGCTAGTGGTTTGAGAGGGGACGAGCAGTACTTC. Protein: CASGLRGDEQYF.

The genes are TRBV11-3 and TRBJ2-5; D perhaps matches TRBD2 (7 bases). Germline CDR1 reads SGHNT; CDR2 reads YENEEA. V lost 1 base and J 3 bases, leaving 18 bases between the germline ends. The CDR3 runs 17 residues. The CDR3 sequence is CASSLAPRRGLKETQYF. DNA for the CDR3: TGTGCCAGCAGCTTAGCTCCCCGGCGGGGGCTTAAAGAGACCCAGTACTTC.